This note documents a single TCR beta chain sequence. Its antigen is as yet unknown. The libraries were made with immunoSEQ v3. The protocol was immunoSEQ multiplex PCR, while the TCRdb copy is restricted to in-frame clones and leaves out a portion. Counted here are 55,000 to 65,000 clones, roughly 69% occurring once; the ten biggest clones make up roughly 7.2%. Time point specified: pre-treatment sample, taken before nivolumab and TIL therapy. These data belong to a study of TIL therapy for anti-PD-1-resistant metastatic lung cancer. Study-level background: Median tumor PD-L1 proportion score was about 5.9%.

General study points: Infused TIL clonotypes partially replaced the baseline blood repertoire, then decayed over months.

The input for sequencing was blood, taken at baseline. The TCR was taken from a person aged 25 to 85 with non-small cell lung cancer.

The CDR3, as DNA: TGTGCCAGCAGCTACGACAGCGCCTACGAGCAGTACTTC. This codes for CASSYDSAYEQYF. This chain joins TRBV7-2 and TRBJ2-7; D perhaps matches TRBD1 (5 bases). The CDR3 length is 13 residues. Germline loops: CDR1 SGHTA, CDR2 FQGNSA. With 4 bases removed from V and 2 bases from J, the gap between germline ends came to 9 bases.